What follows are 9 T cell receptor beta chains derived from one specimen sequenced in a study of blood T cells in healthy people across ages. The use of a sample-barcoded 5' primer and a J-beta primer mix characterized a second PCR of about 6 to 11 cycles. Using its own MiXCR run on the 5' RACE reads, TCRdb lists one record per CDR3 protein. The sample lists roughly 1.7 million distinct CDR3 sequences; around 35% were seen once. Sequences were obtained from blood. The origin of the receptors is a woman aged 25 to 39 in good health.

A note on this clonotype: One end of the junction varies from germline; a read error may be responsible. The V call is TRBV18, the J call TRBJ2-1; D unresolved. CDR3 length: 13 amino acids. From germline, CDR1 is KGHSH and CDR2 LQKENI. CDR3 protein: CASAPSSYNEQFF. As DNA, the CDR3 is TGTGCCAGCGCACCAAGCTCCTACAATGAGCAGTTCTTC.

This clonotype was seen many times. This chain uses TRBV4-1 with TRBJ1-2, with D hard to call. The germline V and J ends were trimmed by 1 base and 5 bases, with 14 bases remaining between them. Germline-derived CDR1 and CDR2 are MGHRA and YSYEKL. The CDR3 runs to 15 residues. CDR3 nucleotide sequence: TGCGCCAGCAGCCAAGTGGGTAGTCAACTTTATGGCTACACCTTC. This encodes CASSQVGSQLYGYTF.

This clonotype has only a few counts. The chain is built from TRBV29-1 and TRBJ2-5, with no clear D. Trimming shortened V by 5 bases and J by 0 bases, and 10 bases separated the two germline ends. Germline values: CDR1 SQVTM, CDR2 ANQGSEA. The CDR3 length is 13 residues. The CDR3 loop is CSVIGAYQETQYF. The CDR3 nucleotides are TGCAGCGTTATAGGAGCCTACCAAGAGACCCAGTACTTC.

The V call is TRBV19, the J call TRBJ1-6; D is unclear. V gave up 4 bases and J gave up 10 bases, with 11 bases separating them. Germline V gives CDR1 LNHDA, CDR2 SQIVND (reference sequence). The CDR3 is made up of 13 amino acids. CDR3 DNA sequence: TGTGCCAGTAGTAATAGAAACCAGTCACCCCTCCACTTT. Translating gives CASSNRNQSPLHF.

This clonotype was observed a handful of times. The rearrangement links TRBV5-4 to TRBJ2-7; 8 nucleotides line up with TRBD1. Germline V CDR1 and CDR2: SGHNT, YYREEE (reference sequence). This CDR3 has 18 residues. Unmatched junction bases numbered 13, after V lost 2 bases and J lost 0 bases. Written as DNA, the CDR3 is TGTGCCAGCAGCTTACAGCAGGGGGCTAATGTGTTCTCCTACGAGCAGTACTTC. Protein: CASSLQQGANVFSYEQYF.

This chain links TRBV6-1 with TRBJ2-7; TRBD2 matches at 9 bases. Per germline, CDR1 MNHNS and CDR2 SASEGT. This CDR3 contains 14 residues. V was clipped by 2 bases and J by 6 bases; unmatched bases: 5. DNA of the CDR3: TGTGCCAGCAGTGAAACCATAGCGGGAGTCGAGCAGTACTTC. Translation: CASSETIAGVEQYF.

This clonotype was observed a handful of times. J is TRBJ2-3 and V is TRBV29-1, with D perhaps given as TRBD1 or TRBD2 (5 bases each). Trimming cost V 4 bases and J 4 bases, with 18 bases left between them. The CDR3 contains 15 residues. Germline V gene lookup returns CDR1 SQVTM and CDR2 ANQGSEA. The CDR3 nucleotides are TGCAGCGTTGTAGGGGACGGACGCGTGGCAGATACGCAGTATTTT. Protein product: CSVVGDGRVADTQYF.

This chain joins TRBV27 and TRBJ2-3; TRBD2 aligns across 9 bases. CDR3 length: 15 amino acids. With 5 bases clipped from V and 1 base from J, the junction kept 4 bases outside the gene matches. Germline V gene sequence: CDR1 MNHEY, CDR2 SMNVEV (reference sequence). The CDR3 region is CASSTWTSGTDTQYF. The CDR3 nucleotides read TGTGCCAGCAGTACTTGGACTAGCGGCACAGATACGCAGTATTTT.

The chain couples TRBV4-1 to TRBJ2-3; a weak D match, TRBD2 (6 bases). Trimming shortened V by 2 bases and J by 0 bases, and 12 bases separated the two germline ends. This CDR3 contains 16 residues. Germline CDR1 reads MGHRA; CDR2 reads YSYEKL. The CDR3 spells CASSQKFGTSTDTQYF. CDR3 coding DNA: TGCGCCAGCAGCCAAAAATTCGGGACTAGCACAGATACGCAGTATTTT.